The 4 T cell receptor beta chains below come from one sample, sequenced in a study of response to subunit inactivated influenza vaccine. TCRdb called the RT-PCR reads again in MiXCR, with one record for every CDR3 protein. The data contain approximately 490,000 distinct CDR3 sequences, approximately 7.8% of them singletons. The material was PBMCs from blood, obtained 23 to 25 months after vaccination. The receptors here all came from a man between 50 and 70 years old who received an inactivated influenza vaccine.

This clonotype was found many times. J is TRBJ2-1 and V is TRBV15; 7 bases agree with TRBD2. Germline trimming cut 0 bases from V and 7 bases from J; bases unmatched to any gene: 6. Germline V gene data show CDR1 as LNHNV and CDR2 as YYDKDF (reference sequence). This CDR3 contains 15 residues. In DNA, the CDR3 is TGTGCCACCAGCAGAGAAGGGAGGGCCGGGAATGAGCAGTTCTTC. It is translated as CATSREGRAGNEQFF.

CDR3 sequence reads: CASSYSGQTNEKLFF. Here the CDR3 DNA reads TGTGCCAGCAGTTACTCGGGGCAGACTAATGAAAAACTGTTTTTT. The genes are TRBV6-5 and TRBJ1-4; weak D call: TRBD1 (5 bases). Trimming pared 0 bases from V and 2 bases from J, leaving 7 bases between. The germline V gene has CDR1 MNHEY and CDR2 SVGAGI. There are 15 residues in the CDR3.

Here the CDR3 reads CASSPETSPKNIQYF. The CDR3 DNA is TGTGCCAGCAGCCCAGAGACTAGCCCCAAAAACATTCAGTACTTC. The rearrangement joins TRBV4-2 to TRBJ2-4; 7 bases line up with TRBD2. The CDR3 runs to 15 residues. Germline loops: CDR1 LGHNA, CDR2 YNFKEQ. The V segment lost 4 bases and the J segment 2 bases; nucleotides outside the gene matches: 5.

The genes are TRBV6-2 or TRBV6-3 and TRBJ2-2; D perhaps matches TRBD1 (6 bases). The germline V and J ends were trimmed by 6 bases and 2 bases, with 10 bases remaining between them. CDR3 length: 14 residues. Germline V lookup: CDR1 MNHEY, CDR2 SVGEGT. In nucleotides, the CDR3 is TGTGCCAGCAGGGGGGCAGTTAACACCGGGGAGCTGTTTTTT. It encodes CASRGAVNTGELFF.